This entry concerns a single T cell receptor beta chain. What it binds is unknown. All the people who gave samples were healthy bone marrow donors. The data belong to a study of cytomegalovirus exposure and HLA in healthy donors. Findings and caveats of the study: Follow-up analysis seemed to connect common viral pathogens with several of the most significant clusters identified. Presence/absence analyses took donor sequencing depth as roughly uniform.

The PCR contained 60 Vbeta and 13 Jbeta primers. Profiled with immunoSEQ multiplex PCR; TCRdb holds only in-frame clones, not every one. The sample lists under 250,000 clones, 76% seen once, with 0.6% to 0.7% in the top ten. CDR3 size: 15 residues. CDR1 is MGHRA, CDR2 YSYEKL, per germline. Trimming took 0 bases from V and 4 from J; bases not matched to a gene: 4. The V call is TRBV4-1, the J call TRBJ2-7; 9 nucleotides align to TRBD1. The receptor was derived from a man aged 18 to 35 in good health and CMV-seronegative. The sample was PBMCs. The CDR3 spells CASSQDRDRVYEQYF. CDR3 nucleotide sequence: TGCGCCAGCAGCCAAGACCGGGACAGGGTGTACGAGCAGTACTTC.